This T cell receptor beta chain was observed in a study of T cell repertoires in cytomegalovirus infection. Study-wide background: Use of recently identified HLA-C-restricted and well-studied HLA-B-restricted CMV epitopes was part of the study. A matching HLA type, together with CMV infection, was signaled by public TCR beta signatures.

TCRdb reanalysed the reads using MiXCR and keeps one entry per CDR3 protein. The sample includes about 37,000 distinct CDR3 sequences, roughly 49% seen only once; the top ten take about 93%. Notes on the study in general: Dominating the ex vivo response were TCR beta clonotypes that were CMV-specific and HLA-C-restricted.

Worth noting for this clonotype: What it binds is unknown.

This TCR came from a human donor in good health (CMV status not recorded). Some clones in this sample may be carry-over from other donors' samples. The material was CD8+ T cells from cultured PBMCs, obtained from culture after CMV antigen stimulation.

CDR3 sequence: CASRGQGDYEQYF. CDR3 sequence (DNA): TGTGCCAGCAGGGGACAGGGGGACTACGAGCAGTACTTC. This chain connects TRBV7-9 to TRBJ2-7; TRBD1 aligns across 11 bases. The V gene end was trimmed by 6 bases and the J gene end by 3 bases; junction bases not matched to a gene: 1. The CDR3 has 13 amino acids. Germline V CDR1 and CDR2: SEHNR, FQNEAQ (reference sequence).